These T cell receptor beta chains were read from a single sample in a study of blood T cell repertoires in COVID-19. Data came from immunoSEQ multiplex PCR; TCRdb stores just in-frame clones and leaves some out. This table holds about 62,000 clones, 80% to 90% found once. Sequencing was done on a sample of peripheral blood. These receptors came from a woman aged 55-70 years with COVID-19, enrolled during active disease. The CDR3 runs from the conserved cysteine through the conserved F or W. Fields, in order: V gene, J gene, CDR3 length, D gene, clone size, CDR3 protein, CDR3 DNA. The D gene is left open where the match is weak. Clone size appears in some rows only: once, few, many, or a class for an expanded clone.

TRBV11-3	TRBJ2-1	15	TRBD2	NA	CASSKLAGVSNEQFF	TGTGCCAGCAGCAAACTAGCGGGAGTATCAAATGAGCAGTTCTTC
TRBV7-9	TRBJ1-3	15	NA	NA	CASSLGTHSGNTIYF	TGTGCCAGCAGCTTAGGGACTCACTCTGGAAACACCATATATTTT
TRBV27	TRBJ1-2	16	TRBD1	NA	CASSSLDRVEVYGYTF	TGTGCCAGCAGTTCGTTGGACAGGGTGGAGGTCTATGGCTACACCTTC
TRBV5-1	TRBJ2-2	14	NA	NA	CASSPRLGAGELFF	TGCGCCAGCAGCCCACGACTGGGGGCGGGGGAGCTGTTTTTT
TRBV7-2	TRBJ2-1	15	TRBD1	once	CASSLAARTGDEQFF	TGTGCCAGCAGCTTAGCGGCTAGGACAGGGGATGAGCAGTTCTTC
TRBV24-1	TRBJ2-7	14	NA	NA	CATSNGGSGGEQYF	TGTGCCACCTCGAACGGGGGATCTGGTGGCGAGCAGTACTTC
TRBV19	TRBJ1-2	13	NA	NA	CATLWGRGYGYTF	TGTGCCACCCTTTGGGGCAGGGGATATGGCTACACCTTC
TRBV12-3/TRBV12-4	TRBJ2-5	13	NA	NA	CASRPPGSETQYF	TGTGCCAGCAGGCCACCGGGATCGGAGACCCAGTACTTC
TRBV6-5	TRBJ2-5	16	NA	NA	CASSYSSLVSQETQYF	TGTGCCAGCAGTTACTCTAGTCTAGTGAGTCAAGAGACCCAGTACTTC
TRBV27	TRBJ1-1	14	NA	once	CASSAGRMNTEAFF	TGTGCCAGCAGTGCGGGACGGATGAACACTGAAGCTTTCTTT
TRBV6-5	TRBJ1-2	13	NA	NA	CASTLRGFRSYTF	TGTGCCAGCACCCTGAGGGGGTTCCGGAGCTACACCTTC
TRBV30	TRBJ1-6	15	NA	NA	CAWSVGVGPNSPLHF	TGTGCCTGGAGTGTAGGGGTGGGCCCTAATTCACCCCTCCACTTT
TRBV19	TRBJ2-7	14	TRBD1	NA	CASSGPGQGNEQYF	TGTGCCAGTAGTGGGCCGGGACAGGGTAACGAGCAGTACTTC
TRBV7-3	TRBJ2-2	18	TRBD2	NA	CASSRRTSGRVSTGELFF	TGTGCCAGCAGCCGGCGGACTAGCGGGAGGGTGAGCACCGGGGAGCTGTTTTTT
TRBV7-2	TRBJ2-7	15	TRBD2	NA	CASSLTSGTSYEQYF	TGTGCCAGCAGCTTAACTAGCGGGACCTCCTACGAGCAGTACTTC
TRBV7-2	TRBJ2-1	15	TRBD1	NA	CASSLEGQGMDEQFF	TGTGCCAGCAGCTTAGAGGGACAGGGGATGGATGAGCAGTTCTTC
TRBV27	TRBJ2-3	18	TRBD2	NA	CASRGAPHSAGGPYTQYF	TGTGCCAGCAGGGGTGCTCCCCACTCAGCGGGAGGGCCCTATACGCAGTATTTT
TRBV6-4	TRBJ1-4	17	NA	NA	CASSDADSLATNEKLFF	TGTGCCAGCAGTGACGCGGACAGCCTCGCAACTAATGAAAAACTGTTTTTT
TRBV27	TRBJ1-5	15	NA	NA	CASSSTTPGQGTQHF	TGTGCCAGCAGTTCTACGACCCCGGGACAAGGGACCCAGCATTTT
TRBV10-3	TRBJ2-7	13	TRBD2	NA	CAISERGGYEQYF	TGTGCCATCAGTGAGCGGGGGGGGTACGAGCAGTACTTC
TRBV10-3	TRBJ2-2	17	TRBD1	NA	CAISELQGKGGTGELFF	TGTGCCATCAGTGAGTTACAGGGGAAAGGAGGCACCGGGGAGCTGTTTTTT
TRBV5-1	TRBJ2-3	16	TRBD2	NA	CASSLLASGGTDTQYF	TGCGCCAGCAGCTTGCTCGCGAGCGGGGGCACAGATACGCAGTATTTT
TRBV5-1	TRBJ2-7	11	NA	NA	CASSFSGEQYF	TGCGCCAGCAGCTTTAGCGGCGAGCAGTACTTC
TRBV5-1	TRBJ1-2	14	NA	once	CASRRDSSAGGYTF	TGCGCCAGCAGGCGGGACTCATCGGCGGGGGGCTACACCTTC
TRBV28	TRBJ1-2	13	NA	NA	CASGLLGGWGYTF	TGTGCCAGCGGACTGTTGGGGGGATGGGGCTACACCTTC
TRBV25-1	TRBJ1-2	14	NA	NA	CASSEFDSYYGYTF	TGTGCCAGCAGTGAATTCGACAGCTACTATGGCTACACCTTC
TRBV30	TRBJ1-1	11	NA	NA	CAWRMAGGAFF	TGTGCCTGGAGGATGGCGGGAGGAGCTTTCTTT
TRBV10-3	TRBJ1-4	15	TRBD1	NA	CAISESQGFNEKLFF	TGTGCCATCAGTGAGTCACAGGGGTTTAATGAAAAACTGTTTTTT
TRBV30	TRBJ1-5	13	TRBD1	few	CAWGQGSSQPQHF	TGTGCCTGGGGACAGGGTTCGTCTCAGCCCCAGCATTTT
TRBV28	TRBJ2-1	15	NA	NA	CASRGRDIPYNEQFF	TGTGCCAGCAGAGGTAGGGACATACCTTACAATGAGCAGTTCTTC
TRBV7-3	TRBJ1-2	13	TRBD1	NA	CASSTRQGHGYTF	TGTGCCAGCAGCACCCGACAGGGCCATGGCTACACCTTC
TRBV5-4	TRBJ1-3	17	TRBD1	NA	CASTTSPRTGTGNTIYF	TGTGCCAGCACCACTTCCCCTAGGACAGGGACAGGAAACACCATATATTTT
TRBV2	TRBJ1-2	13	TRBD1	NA	CASRDRVAGGYTF	TGTGCCAGCAGGGACAGGGTGGCAGGGGGCTACACCTTC
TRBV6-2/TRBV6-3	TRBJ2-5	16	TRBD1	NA	CASSQKIQGMQETQYF	TGTGCCAGCAGTCAGAAAATACAGGGGATGCAGGAGACCCAGTACTTC
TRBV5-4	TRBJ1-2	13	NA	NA	CASSLRANYGYTF	TGTGCCAGCAGCTTACGGGCTAACTATGGCTACACCTTC
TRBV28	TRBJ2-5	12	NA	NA	CASTQGAETQYF	TGTGCCAGCACTCAAGGGGCGGAGACCCAGTACTTC
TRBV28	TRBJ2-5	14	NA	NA	CASSYPRYQETQYF	TGTGCCAGCAGTTACCCTAGGTACCAAGAGACCCAGTACTTC
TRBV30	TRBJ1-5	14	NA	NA	CAWRSGGGNQPQHF	TGTGCCTGGAGGTCGGGGGGGGGCAATCAGCCCCAGCATTTT
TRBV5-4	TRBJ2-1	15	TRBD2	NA	CASSLELAGAGEQFF	TGTGCCAGCAGCTTGGAGCTAGCGGGAGCCGGTGAGCAGTTCTTC
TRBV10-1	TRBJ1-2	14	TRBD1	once	CASSESTGGYGYTF	TGCGCCAGCAGTGAGTCGACAGGGGGGTATGGCTACACCTTC
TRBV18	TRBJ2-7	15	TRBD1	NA	CASSWGQPFSYEQYF	TGTGCCAGCTCATGGGGACAGCCTTTCTCCTACGAGCAGTACTTC
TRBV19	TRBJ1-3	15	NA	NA	CASRNRALWGNTIYF	TGTGCCAGTAGGAACAGGGCTCTGTGGGGAAACACCATATATTTT
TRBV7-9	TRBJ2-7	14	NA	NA	CASSLSGLQREQYF	TGTGCCAGCAGCTTAAGTGGACTCCAGAGAGAGCAGTACTTC
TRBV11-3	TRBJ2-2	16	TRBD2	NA	CASSLTSGSFNGELFF	TGTGCCAGCAGCCTGACTAGCGGGAGTTTCAACGGGGAGCTGTTTTTT
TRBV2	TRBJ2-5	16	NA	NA	CASSPRGLTSGETQYF	TGTGCCAGCAGTCCCCGGGGACTTACCTCTGGAGAGACCCAGTACTTC
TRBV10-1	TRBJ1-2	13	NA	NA	CASSRTGAGGYTF	TGCGCCAGCAGCCGAACCGGCGCGGGTGGCTACACCTTC
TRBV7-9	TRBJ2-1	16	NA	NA	CASSLATGTSYNEQFF	TGTGCCAGCAGCCTCGCAACAGGGACCTCCTACAATGAGCAGTTCTTC
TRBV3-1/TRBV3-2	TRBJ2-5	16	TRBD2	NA	CASSQVTSGSEETQYF	TGTGCCAGCAGCCAAGTTACTAGCGGGAGTGAGGAGACCCAGTACTTC
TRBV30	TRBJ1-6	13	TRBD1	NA	CASETGLGSPLHF	TGTGCCTCCGAGACAGGGCTCGGTTCACCCCTCCACTTT
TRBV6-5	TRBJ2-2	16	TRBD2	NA	CASSSSAGGSTGELFF	TGTGCCAGCAGTTCATCAGCGGGAGGGAGCACCGGGGAGCTGTTTTTT
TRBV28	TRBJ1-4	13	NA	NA	CASSFKTTEKLFF	TGTGCCAGCAGTTTCAAGACTACCGAAAAACTGTTTTTT
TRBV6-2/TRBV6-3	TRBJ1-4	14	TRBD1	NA	CASSSGQGAEKLFF	TGTGCCAGCAGCTCGGGACAGGGGGCGGAAAAACTGTTTTTT
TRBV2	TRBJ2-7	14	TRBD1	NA	CASSETQGAYEQYF	TGTGCCAGCAGTGAAACCCAGGGGGCATACGAGCAGTACTTC
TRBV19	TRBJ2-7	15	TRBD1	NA	CASSIDGQGFDEQYF	TGTGCCAGTAGTATTGATGGACAGGGGTTCGACGAGCAGTACTTC
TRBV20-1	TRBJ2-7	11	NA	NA	CSAQEAYEQYF	TGCAGTGCACAAGAGGCCTACGAGCAGTACTTC